The sequence of this TCR beta chain was determined in a study of blood T cell repertoires in COVID-19. Overall study: Samples representing acute and convalescent COVID-19 were sourced from the United States, Italy and Spain.

The germline V gene has CDR1 MNHEY and CDR2 SMNVEV (reference sequence). CDR3 length: 14 residues. V lost 10 bases to trimming and J lost 3 bases; unmatched junction nucleotides: 9. Only in-frame clones appear in the TCRdb table, and some are missing; sequencing was by immunoSEQ multiplex PCR. Here the sample spans 100,000 to 150,000 clones, roughly four fifths being singletons. Sequencing was performed on peripheral blood. J is TRBJ1-5 and V is TRBV27, with TRBD1 matching over 7 bases. This TCR derives from a man aged 50 to 60 with acute or convalescent COVID-19. The CDR3 reads CANNPGQSNQPQHF. DNA of the CDR3: TGTGCCAACAACCCGGGACAGTCCAATCAGCCCCAGCATTTT.